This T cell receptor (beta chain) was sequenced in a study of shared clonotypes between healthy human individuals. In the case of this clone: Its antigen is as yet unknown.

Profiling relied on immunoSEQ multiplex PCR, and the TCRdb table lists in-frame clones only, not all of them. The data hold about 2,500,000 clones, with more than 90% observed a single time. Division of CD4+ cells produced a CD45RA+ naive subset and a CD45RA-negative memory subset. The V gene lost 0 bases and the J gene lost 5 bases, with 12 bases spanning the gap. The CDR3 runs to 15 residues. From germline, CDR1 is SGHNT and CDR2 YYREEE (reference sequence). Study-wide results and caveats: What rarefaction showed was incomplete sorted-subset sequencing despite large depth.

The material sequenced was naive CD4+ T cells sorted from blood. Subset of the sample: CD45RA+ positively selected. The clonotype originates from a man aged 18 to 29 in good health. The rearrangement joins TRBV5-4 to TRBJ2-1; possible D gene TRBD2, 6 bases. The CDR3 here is CASSLVGLANNEQFF. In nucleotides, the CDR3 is TGTGCCAGCAGCTTGGTAGGGCTAGCGAACAATGAGCAGTTCTTC.